The 20 T cell receptor beta chains below come from one sample, sequenced in a study of identical twins. TCRdb re-analysed the 5' RACE reads in MiXCR, keeping a single row per CDR3 protein. The data show around 570,000 distinct CDR3 sequences, 9.5% to 10% seen once. Another study also made use of these data, one on yellow fever vaccine responses in identical twins.

Source material: PBMCs. These TCRs come from a woman younger than 30 in good health.

The CDR3 DNA reads as TGCGCCAGCAGCCCCGGAGGGGCTGGTGGCTACACCTTC. Translation gives CASSPGGAGGYTF. The genes are TRBV5-1 and TRBJ1-2, with D possibly being TRBD1 (5 bases). The CDR3 consists of 13 residues. Germline V CDR1 and CDR2: SGHRS, YFSETQ. The V end was cut by 4 bases, the J end by 7 bases, with 14 bases between.

This clonotype occurred many times. The genes are TRBV6-1 and TRBJ2-1, with 9 bases matching TRBD2. In germline, CDR1 is MNHNS, CDR2 SASEGT. The CDR3 is 16 amino acids. With V trimmed by 6 bases and J by 8 bases, 14 bases remained unmatched. CDR3 sequence reads: CASRPKGSGRFDEQFF. The CDR3 DNA follows: TGTGCCAGCAGGCCTAAAGGGAGCGGGAGGTTCGATGAGCAGTTCTTC.

This clonotype was found a few times. The chain recombines TRBV5-6 with TRBJ2-3; no clear D gene. The germline V gene has CDR1 SGHDT and CDR2 YYEEEE. CDR3 length equals 15 residues. Trimming removed 6 bases from V and 6 bases from J, with 20 bases in between. For the CDR3, the DNA is TGTGCCAGCAACCCCAGGCGAGTCGGCAATGATACGCAGTATTTT. Its translation is CASNPRRVGNDTQYF.

This clonotype has ten or more counts. J is TRBJ1-1 and V is TRBV5-1, with 9 nucleotides matching TRBD1. CDR3 length equals 14 residues. Germline lookup yields CDR1 SGHRS and CDR2 YFSETQ. Trimming at V came to 5 bases and at J to 5 bases, leaving 7 bases not matched to a gene. The CDR3 DNA reads TGCGCCAGCAGGACTGGGACAGGGTTAACTGAAGCTTTCTTT. It yields the protein CASRTGTGLTEAFF.

The chain carries TRBV27 and TRBJ2-7; no firm D call. The CDR3 spans 16 residues. V lost 2 bases to trimming and J lost 6 bases, with 20 bases between them. Germline V gives CDR1 MNHEY, CDR2 SMNVEV (reference sequence). CDR3 sequence reads: CASSLRLRAQQPEQYF. The CDR3 DNA reads as TGTGCCAGCAGTTTAAGATTAAGGGCCCAGCAACCCGAGCAGTACTTC.

This clonotype has just a few counts. J is TRBJ2-3 and V is TRBV5-1, with 12 bases matching TRBD1. Germline CDR1 reads SGHRS; CDR2 reads YFSETQ. The CDR3 consists of 16 residues. V shed 3 bases and J 6 bases; nucleotides not matched to a gene: 8. CDR3 region: CASSWTGTGGLDTQYF. The DNA for the CDR3 is TGCGCCAGCAGCTGGACCGGGACAGGGGGCTTGGATACGCAGTATTTT.

This clonotype has a count of ten or more. The CDR3 nucleotides read TGTGCCAGCCGGACAGGGGATGTACCCCTCCACTTT. It specifies CASRTGDVPLHF. The chain couples TRBV12-3 or TRBV12-4 to TRBJ1-6; 9 positions match TRBD1. V was pared by 8 bases and J by 12 bases, with 5 bases of the junction left unmatched. This CDR3 contains 12 residues.

This clonotype was found a few times. This chain links TRBV28 with TRBJ1-4; D may be TRBD1 (6 bases). V was shortened by 4 bases and J by 0 bases, with 9 bases between the two germline ends. The CDR3 loop spans 15 amino acids. Germline-derived CDR1 and CDR2 are MDHEN and SYDVKM. The CDR3 is CASSSRQATNEKLFF. The CDR3 nucleotides read TGTGCCAGCAGTTCCCGACAGGCAACTAATGAAAAACTGTTTTTT.

The gene calls are TRBV4-1 and TRBJ2-3; 7 bases agree with TRBD2. CDR3 length: 21 residues. The V gene end was trimmed by 0 bases and the J gene end by 2 bases; junction bases not matched to a gene: 20. Germline V gene data show CDR1 as MGHRA and CDR2 as YSYEKL. CDR3 sequence (DNA): TGCGCCAGCAGCCAAGATACTCCCATTCGTTGGTTCACTAGCGACACAGATACGCAGTATTTT. Residues: CASSQDTPIRWFTSDTDTQYF.

The rearrangement joins TRBV4-1 to TRBJ2-7; tentatively, D is TRBD1 or TRBD2 (5 bases each). Germline lookup yields CDR1 MGHRA and CDR2 YSYEKL. V lost 1 base and J 0 bases, leaving 13 bases between the germline ends. The CDR3 has 16 amino acids. The CDR3 bases are TGCGCCAGCAGCCAAGTTCCCGGGGCCAGCTCCTACGAGCAGTACTTC. It specifies CASSQVPGASSYEQYF.

This clonotype has only a few counts. The rearrangement links TRBV28 to TRBJ2-7; TRBD2 aligns across 12 bases. V shed 7 bases, J shed 6 bases, and the junction held 13 bases outside the gene matches. CDR3 length: 16 amino acids. From germline, CDR1 is MDHEN and CDR2 SYDVKM. CDR3 region: CASKRGLAGGPSEQYF. The CDR3 bases are TGTGCCAGCAAGAGGGGGCTAGCGGGAGGGCCGAGCGAGCAGTACTTC.

The chain recombines TRBV6-4 with TRBJ2-3; TRBD2 agrees at 10 bases. CDR1 and CDR2 (germline): MRHNA, SNTAGT. V lost 5 bases, J lost 6 bases, and 8 bases stayed unmatched. The CDR3 loop spans 15 amino acids. The CDR3: CASSRSSAGGDTQYF. For the CDR3, the DNA is TGTGCCAGCAGTCGCTCGTCAGCGGGGGGGGATACGCAGTATTTT.

This clonotype was seen many times. The V and J genes are TRBV7-3 and TRBJ1-1; TRBD1 matches at 8 bases. CDR1 and CDR2 (germline): SGHTA, FQGTGA. J lost 1 base, V lost 1 base, and 2 bases had no gene match. This CDR3 is built from 15 residues. CDR3 sequence: CASSLMGQANTEAFF. DNA of the CDR3: TGTGCCAGCAGCTTAATGGGACAGGCGAACACTGAAGCTTTCTTT.

This clonotype has just a few counts. The J gene is TRBJ2-1, the V gene TRBV5-1; 14 nucleotides align to TRBD2. This CDR3 spans 17 amino acids. V dropped 0 bases and J dropped 8; count of bases not matched to a gene: 7. The germline gives CDR1 SGHRS, CDR2 YFSETQ. CDR3 loop: CASSLAPGLAGVYEQFF. CDR3 DNA: TGCGCCAGCAGCTTGGCCCCGGGACTAGCGGGAGTCTATGAGCAGTTCTTC.

This clonotype was counted ten times or more. J is TRBJ2-7 and V is TRBV11-2; TRBD2 matches 7 bases. The CDR3 extends over 21 amino acids. Germline CDR1 reads SGHAT; CDR2 reads FQNNGV. Trimming took 1 base from V and 0 from J; bases not matched to a gene: 21. DNA of the CDR3: TGTGCCAGCAGCTTAGTCCGAGGGACTGTAGGACTAGTTTCTAGCTCCTACGAGCAGTACTTC. Its translation: CASSLVRGTVGLVSSSYEQYF.

This clonotype was observed at least ten times. This chain uses TRBV29-1 with TRBJ2-3, with unresolved D. With 3 bases removed from V and 5 bases from J, the gap between germline ends came to 9 bases. Germline CDR1 is SQVTM and CDR2 is ANQGSEA. This CDR3 is built from 12 residues. CDR3 protein: CSVDSMGDTQYF. The CDR3, as DNA: TGCAGCGTTGACTCAATGGGAGATACGCAGTATTTT.

The chain uses TRBV10-3 and TRBJ1-6; D unresolved. Trimming shortened V by 3 bases and J by 10 bases, and 4 bases separated the two germline ends. This CDR3 comprises 11 residues. Germline assignment: CDR1 ENHRY and CDR2 SYGVKD. CDR3 sequence reads: CAISEPSPLHF. For the CDR3, the DNA is TGTGCCATCAGTGAACCGTCACCCCTCCACTTT.

In its sample, this clonotype was seen many times. The chain combines TRBV7-9 with TRBJ2-7; D possibly corresponds to TRBD2 (6 bases). Trimming removed 1 base from V and 4 bases from J, with 14 bases in between. Per the germline V gene, CDR1 is SEHNR and CDR2 is FQNEAQ (reference sequence). The CDR3 has 15 amino acids. The CDR3 region is CASSLGRDIIYEQYF. CDR3 nucleotide sequence: TGTGCCAGCAGCTTAGGGCGGGATATAATTTACGAGCAGTACTTC.

The chain employs TRBV27 and TRBJ2-1; 9 bases are a match to TRBD2. Germline V gene sequence: CDR1 MNHEY, CDR2 SMNVEV (reference sequence). The CDR3 covers 15 residues. The V and J ends lost 5 bases and 7 bases, in that order; junction bases with no gene match: 9. The CDR3 nucleotides read TGTGCCAGCAGTCACAATAGCGGGAGTCATAATGAGCAGTTCTTC. It specifies CASSHNSGSHNEQFF.

In this sample, this clonotype turned up many times. The J gene is TRBJ2-7, the V gene TRBV27, with 7 bases that match TRBD1. V lost 3 bases to trimming and J lost 9 bases; unmatched junction nucleotides: 11. The CDR3 is 14 residues long. The germline V gene encodes CDR1 MNHEY and CDR2 SMNVEV (reference sequence). The CDR3: CASSFTGDWLGQYF. The DNA of the CDR3 is TGTGCCAGCAGTTTCACAGGGGATTGGTTGGGGCAGTACTTC.